This T cell receptor beta chain was captured by sequencing in a study of cytomegalovirus exposure and HLA in healthy donors. V lost 5 bases and J lost 11; bases outside the gene matches: 12. The germline V gene encodes CDR1 MDHEN and CDR2 SYDVKM. The CDR3 loop spans 14 amino acids. Findings of the study overall: Follow-up analysis later connected one missense variant in DCLRE1C with trimming of TCR beta V- and J-genes. In a later analysis, most CMV-associated TCR beta chains appeared HLA-restricted.

Use of 60 Vbeta and 13 Jbeta primers characterized the PCR. Profiling relied on immunoSEQ multiplex PCR, and the TCRdb table lists in-frame clones only, not all of them. The data contain about 130,000 clones, 70% to 85% of them seen just once; the ten biggest clones take up 2.5% to 3.5%. Regarding this clone: Its antigen is still unknown.

Input material: PBMCs. The sequence came from a woman aged 18-29 years in good health and CMV-seropositive. This rearrangement joins TRBV28 to TRBJ1-5; TRBD1 matches at 7 bases. The CDR3 spells CASSSRDSLLTQHF. DNA of the CDR3: TGTGCCAGCAGTAGCCGGGACAGCCTTTTGACCCAGCATTTT.